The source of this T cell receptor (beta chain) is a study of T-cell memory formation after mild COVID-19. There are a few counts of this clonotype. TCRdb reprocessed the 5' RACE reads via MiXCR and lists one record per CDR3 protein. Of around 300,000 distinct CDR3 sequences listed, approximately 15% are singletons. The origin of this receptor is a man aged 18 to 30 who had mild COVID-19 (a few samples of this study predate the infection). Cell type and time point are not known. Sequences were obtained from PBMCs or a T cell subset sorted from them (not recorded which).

CDR3 sequence: CASSPSPFTDTQYF. The CDR3 DNA reads as TGTGCCAGCAGCCCATCCCCCTTCACAGATACGCAGTATTTT. The chain carries TRBV9 and TRBJ2-3; D remains ambiguous. This CDR3 comprises 14 residues. Trimming left V 4 bases short and J 2 bases short, with 11 bases between. Germline values: CDR1 SGDLS, CDR2 YYNGEE.